Sequencing of this T cell receptor (beta chain) was carried out in a study of read filtering for tumor transcriptome and immune sequencing. In this sample, this clonotype turned up many times. Germline V gene lookup returns CDR1 SQVTM and CDR2 ANQGSEA. CDR3 size: 11 residues. V lost 2 bases to trimming and J lost 7 bases, with 6 bases between them. From about 400 ng of RNA, a library with molecular barcoded alpha/delta and beta/gamma adaptors was made. TCRdb analysed the reads with MiXCR anew, one entry per CDR3 protein. This table holds some 130,000 distinct CDR3 sequences, roughly 13% found once. The chain has TRBV29-1 and TRBJ2-1; no clear D. The material sequenced was a population of CD138-negative cells sorted from bone marrow. This receptor was identified in a donor at least 40 years old with multiple myeloma. CDR3 in amino acids: CSVELGNEQFF. CDR3 in DNA: TGCAGCGTTGAATTGGGAAATGAGCAGTTCTTC.